These 22 T cell receptor beta chains came from one sample sequenced in a study of cytomegalovirus exposure and HLA in healthy donors. The primer mix had 60 Vbeta and 13 Jbeta primers. Data came from immunoSEQ multiplex PCR; TCRdb stores just in-frame clones and leaves some out. The data hold more than 90,000 clones, with 74% observed a single time. Specimen: PBMCs. These receptors all stem from a man aged 30 to 39 in good health and CMV-seropositive.

V is TRBV11-2 and J is TRBJ1-6; D possibly corresponds to TRBD1 (5 bases). Germline assignment: CDR1 SGHAT and CDR2 FQNNGV. V lost 0 bases and J 9 bases, leaving 12 bases between the germline ends. The CDR3 has 15 amino acids. As DNA, the CDR3 is TGTGCCAGCAGCTTAGATCAGGGATTTAGTTCACCCCTCCACTTT. It encodes CASSLDQGFSSPLHF.

V is TRBV9 and J is TRBJ2-3; 8 bases are a match to TRBD2. This CDR3 comprises 17 residues. Germline V gene sequence: CDR1 SGDLS, CDR2 YYNGEE. V lost 3 bases, J lost 4 bases, and 13 bases stayed unmatched. Here the CDR3 reads CASSAPRGGGYSDTQYF. The CDR3 nucleotides read TGTGCCAGCAGCGCCCCACGGGGCGGGGGGTATTCAGATACGCAGTATTTT. Full variable domain (rest looked up from reference TRBV9 and TRBJ2-3): DSGVTQTPKHLITATGQRVTLRCSPRSGDLSVYWYQQSLDQGLQFLIQYYNGEERAKGNILERFSAQQFPDLHSELNLSSLELGDSALYFCASSAPRGGGYSDTQYFGPGTRLTVL.

The chain joins TRBV27 to TRBJ1-2; D remains unclear. Between the trimmed V and J ends, which lost 4 bases and 6 bases, there was a span of 15 bases. In germline, CDR1 is MNHEY, CDR2 SMNVEV (reference sequence). CDR3 length: 14 residues. CDR3 protein: CASSSAQATHGYTF. The CDR3 nucleotides read TGTGCCAGCAGTTCGGCGCAGGCAACCCATGGCTACACCTTC.

This clone was detected only a few times. The genes are TRBV7-9 and TRBJ1-1; D gene uncertain. Germline V gives CDR1 SEHNR, CDR2 FQNEAQ (reference sequence). This CDR3 has 14 residues. V lost 7 bases and J lost 5, with 17 bases in between. In DNA form, the CDR3 reads TGTGCCAGCATCCCCGCGGGAGTTCTGACTGAAGCTTTCTTT. Encoded protein: CASIPAGVLTEAFF.

The V gene is TRBV19, the J gene TRBJ1-4; no definite D call. CDR1 is LNHDA, CDR2 SQIVND, per germline (reference sequence). The CDR3 is made up of 15 amino acids. V was trimmed by 7 bases and J by 5 bases, leaving 17 bases between them. CDR3 sequence: CASTLHSGLNEKLFF. CDR3 DNA: TGTGCCAGTACCCTACATTCGGGGTTGAATGAAAAACTGTTTTTT.

The chain has TRBV23-1 and TRBJ2-5; TRBD2 aligns across 12 bases. TRBV23-1 is recorded as an ORF, its role being uncertain. This CDR3 comprises 17 residues. The junction had 7 bases not matched to a gene; V was cut back by 0 bases and J by 5 bases. This chain's CDR3 is CASSQSSSGGVGETQYF. In nucleotides, the CDR3 is TGCGCCAGCAGTCAATCTTCTAGCGGGGGGGTGGGGGAGACCCAGTACTTC.

This chain uses TRBV30 with TRBJ1-6; 9 bases agree with TRBD1. Trimming took 3 bases from V and 9 from J; bases not matched to a gene: 9. Germline V gene data show CDR1 as GTSNPN and CDR2 as SVGIG (reference sequence). The CDR3 has 15 amino acids. The CDR3 is CAWRISDRGVSPLHF. The CDR3 region has the DNA TGTGCCTGGAGAATATCGGACAGGGGAGTTTCACCCCTCCACTTT.

This clone was seen a handful of times. This chain connects TRBV4-1 to TRBJ1-6; 7 nucleotides line up with TRBD1. The V gene's germline CDR1 is MGHRA and CDR2 YSYEKL. The junction had 10 bases not matched to a gene; V was cut back by 4 bases and J by 10 bases. The CDR3 covers 15 residues. In DNA, the CDR3 is TGCGCCAGCAGCCCCCTGGTGACAGGGCAATCACCCCTCCACTTT. Protein product: CASSPLVTGQSPLHF.

This clone occurred once. The chain couples TRBV2 to TRBJ1-3; D ambiguous. Per the germline V gene, CDR1 is SNHLY and CDR2 is FYNNEI. CDR3 length: 16 amino acids. V lost 4 bases and J 0 bases, leaving 13 bases between the germline ends. CDR3: CASSVERTSSGNTIYF. The CDR3 bases are TGTGCCAGCAGTGTTGAGCGTACCAGCTCTGGAAACACCATATATTTT.

The chain links TRBV5-1 to TRBJ2-7, with TRBD1 identical over 9 bases. The junction had 5 bases not matched to a gene; V was cut back by 4 bases and J by 6 bases. Germline values: CDR1 SGHRS, CDR2 YFSETQ. The CDR3 spans 13 residues. Written as DNA, the CDR3 is TGCGCCAGCAGCACGGGACAGGGAGGCGAGCAGTACTTC. It encodes CASSTGQGGEQYF.

About this clone itself: Other DNA sequences in this specimen translate into the identical CDR3. V and J are TRBV2 and TRBJ1-5; D ambiguous. The CDR3 loop spans 15 amino acids. In germline, CDR1 is SNHLY, CDR2 FYNNEI. With 1 base removed from V and 5 bases from J, the gap between germline ends came to 12 bases. CDR3 nucleotide sequence: TGTGCCAGCAGTGAAGGTGATACAGCTTATCAGCCCCAGCATTTT. This gives the protein CASSEGDTAYQPQHF.

This clone occurred a few times. This chain's CDR3 is CSVEDADGNTIYF. For the CDR3, the DNA is TGCAGCGTTGAAGATGCGGATGGAAACACCATATATTTT. The chain joins TRBV29-1 to TRBJ1-3; D gene unclear. In germline, CDR1 is SQVTM, CDR2 ANQGSEA. The CDR3 spans 13 residues. Between the trimmed V and J ends, which lost 0 bases and 3 bases, there was a span of 6 bases.

The rearrangement uses TRBV27 and TRBJ1-1; TRBD1 matches at 9 bases. The germline CDR1 and CDR2 sequences are MNHEY and SMNVEV (reference sequence). The CDR3 has 13 amino acids. After removal of 2 bases from V and 8 bases from J, the junction contained 3 bases not matched to a gene. The CDR3 protein is CASSLHRGLEAFF. CDR3 bases: TGTGCCAGCAGTTTACACAGGGGGCTGGAAGCTTTCTTT.

This clone was seen a single time. The CDR3 is CASSAPRDSEAFF. As DNA, the CDR3 is TGTGCCAGCAGCGCACCCCGGGACAGTGAAGCTTTCTTT. The chain combines TRBV21-1 with TRBJ1-1; the table's D call, TRBD1, has no DNA check behind it. TRBV21-1 is given as a pseudogene. The CDR3 is 13 residues long.

Turning to this clone: Germline and junction disagree at one end, which may indicate a read error. CDR3 DNA sequence: TGCGCCAGCAGCCAAGAGATCAACAGGGGGCTCTATGGCTACCCCTTC. Its translation: CASSQEINRGLYGYPF. The chain recombines TRBV4-1 with TRBJ1-2; 9 positions match TRBD1. CDR3 size: 16 residues. Germline V gene data show CDR1 as MGHRA and CDR2 as YSYEKL.

The chain joins TRBV4-1 to TRBJ2-5, with TRBD2 matching 13 bases. Germline V gene sequence: CDR1 MGHRA, CDR2 YSYEKL. The V gene end was trimmed by 4 bases and the J gene end by 3 bases; junction bases not matched to a gene: 11. This CDR3 is 18 amino acids long. CDR3 in amino acids: CASSPSGLAGRLEETQYF. The CDR3 DNA follows: TGCGCCAGCAGCCCCTCGGGACTAGCGGGGAGGTTGGAAGAGACCCAGTACTTC.

The chain is built from TRBV7-2 and TRBJ1-2; D perhaps matches TRBD1 (5 bases). V was cut by 1 base and J by 13 bases, with 22 bases left in between. This CDR3 comprises 15 residues. Per germline, CDR1 SGHTA and CDR2 FQGNSA. CDR3 loop: CASSLGGGTASFGTF. In nucleotides, the CDR3 is TGTGCCAGCAGCTTAGGCGGGGGGACGGCTTCATTCGGCACCTTC.

The rearrangement joins TRBV7-6 to TRBJ1-4; 8 positions match TRBD1. There are 15 residues in the CDR3. Germline assignment: CDR1 SGHVS and CDR2 FNYEAQ. V lost 2 bases to trimming and J lost 7 bases; unmatched junction nucleotides: 6. CDR3 nucleotides: TGTGCCAGCAGCTTAACGCAGGGGGCTGGTGAAAAACTGTTTTTT. It yields the protein CASSLTQGAGEKLFF.

The chain has TRBV4-1 and TRBJ2-5, with 9 positions matching TRBD1. The DNA end is more similar to TRBJ2-7, so the J call may be wrong. The CDR3 extends over 16 amino acids. Germline loops: CDR1 MGHRA, CDR2 YSYEKL. The CDR3 DNA sequence: TGCGCCAGCAGCCAGCAGGGACAGGGAGTCTCCAGCGAGCAGTACTTC. It yields the protein CASSQQGQGVSSEQYF.

The chain is built from TRBV19 and TRBJ1-1; D is unresolved. The CDR3 covers 14 residues. CDR1 is LNHDA, CDR2 SQIVND, per germline (reference sequence). The V end was cut by 3 bases, the J end by 5 bases, with 13 bases between. CDR3 coding DNA: TGTGCCAGTAGTATTGAGCGAGCGGGGACTGAAGCTTTCTTT. This translates into CASSIERAGTEAFF.

This clone turned up a few times. V gene TRBV4-1 combines with J gene TRBJ1-4; TRBD1 aligns across 10 bases. J gave up 8 bases and V 2 bases, and 5 bases lay outside the gene matches. Germline V lookup: CDR1 MGHRA, CDR2 YSYEKL. The CDR3 extends over 15 amino acids. The CDR3 DNA reads TGCGCCAGCAGCCAAAGACAGGGGGCTGACGAAAAACTGTTTTTT. It specifies CASSQRQGADEKLFF.

As regards this clone: Since a much larger clone is just one base distant, this may be a read error. The genes are TRBV5-6 and TRBJ2-7; D is unclear. CDR1 and CDR2 (germline): SGHDT, YYEEEE. Trimming removed 3 bases at V and 1 base at J, with 2 bases between. The CDR3 loop spans 11 amino acids. The CDR3 DNA reads TGTGCCAGCAGCTCATCCTACGAGCAGTACTTC. It translates to CASSSSYEQYF.